The clone carrying this T cell receptor (beta chain) was seen just once. The data originate from a study of blood T cell repertoires in COVID-19. Study in general: The study drew acute and convalescent COVID-19 samples from the United States, Italy and Spain.

Per the germline V gene, CDR1 is MGHRA and CDR2 is YSYEKL. Trimming shortened V by 3 bases and J by 4 bases, and 11 bases separated the two germline ends. CDR3 size: 14 residues. Methods used by the authors: It was from reference gene primer amplification that nucleated cell counts were estimated. Clones were read by immunoSEQ multiplex PCR, and TCRdb kept only the in-frame ones, dropping some. V and J calls and clone size are given by that table; D and trimming were obtained from the DNA. The sample includes a few hundred thousand clones, 75% to 90% of them seen just once. Self-reported history from a screening survey and questionnaire set each donor's cohort.

Material for sequencing was PBMCs or T cells enriched from blood (not recorded which). The source is a man between 18 and 29 years old who had recovered from COVID-19. The genes are TRBV4-1 and TRBJ2-3; no definite D call. In DNA form, the CDR3 reads TGCGCCAGCAGCCAGGGCGTGGTGTCAGATACGCAGTATTTT. Its translation: CASSQGVVSDTQYF.